This T cell receptor (beta chain) was recorded in a study of blood T cell repertoires in COVID-19. Original handling: Estimates of nucleated cell counts were drawn from the amplification of reference gene primers. Profiled with immunoSEQ multiplex PCR; TCRdb holds only in-frame clones, not every one. That table furnishes V, J and clone size, whereas the DNA furnished D and trimming. The sample includes 400,000 to 450,000 clones, 80% to 90% of them seen just once. CDR1 is SGHVS and CDR2 is FQNEAQ in the germline V gene. Trimming cost V 1 base and J 4 bases, with 20 bases left between them. The CDR3 spans 18 residues. Categorization into cohorts depended on clinical history that participants reported. Donors in Cohort 3 who had recovered were those with two negative PCRs, healthcare professional clearance, or resolution of their symptoms.

This receptor was obtained from a man aged 30 to 45 who had recovered from COVID-19. V is TRBV7-8 and J is TRBJ1-5; possibly TRBD1 for D (5 bases). Material: PBMCs or T cells enriched from blood (not recorded which). The CDR3 DNA reads TGTGCCAGCAGCTTAGGTCGGCAGGGAAAAAGCGCGAATCAGCCCCAGCATTTT. Residues: CASSLGRQGKSANQPQHF.